Below, 4 T cell receptor beta chains from the same sample are listed, as sequenced in a study of T cell responses to AZD1222 COVID-19 vaccine. The method was immunoSEQ multiplex PCR; TCRdb's version includes in-frame clones alone and lacks a portion of them. The profile covers 150,000 to 200,000 clones, with 80% to 95% appearing a single time and about 1.4% taken by the ten largest. The specimen was peripheral blood, collected on day 0 of AZD1222 vaccination. The source of these receptors is an adult in good health.

The chain carries TRBV6-5 and TRBJ2-7; a weak D match, TRBD1 (5 bases). With 0 bases removed from V and 2 bases from J, the gap between germline ends came to 11 bases. Germline assignment: CDR1 MNHEY and CDR2 SVGAGI. CDR3 length: 15 amino acids. The CDR3 sequence is CASSYSARGAYEQYF. In DNA form, the CDR3 reads TGTGCCAGCAGTTACTCGGCAAGGGGCGCCTACGAGCAGTACTTC.

The chain employs TRBV10-3 and TRBJ2-1; 11 bases are shared with TRBD2. Germline V gives CDR1 ENHRY, CDR2 SYGVKD. V was pared by 3 bases and J by 5 bases, with 3 bases of the junction left unmatched. This CDR3 comprises 15 residues. CDR3 protein: CAISEFSGRDNEQFF. For the CDR3, the DNA is TGTGCCATCAGTGAATTTAGCGGGAGGGACAATGAGCAGTTCTTC.

This chain joins TRBV12-5 and TRBJ1-5, with a weak D call TRBD1 (5 bases). The V end was cut by 0 bases, the J end by 3 bases, with 18 bases between. CDR1 is LGHNT, CDR2 FRNRAP, per germline. The CDR3 length is 18 residues. The CDR3 loop reads CASGLVLNPGTHNQPQHF. DNA of the CDR3: TGTGCTAGTGGTTTGGTATTGAATCCGGGGACCCACAATCAGCCCCAGCATTTT.

This chain joins TRBV2 and TRBJ1-4; 11 bases align to TRBD1. This CDR3 has 20 amino acids. Per germline, CDR1 SNHLY and CDR2 FYNNEI. Unmatched junction bases numbered 23, after V lost 7 bases and J lost 7 bases. The DNA of the CDR3 is TGTGCCAGCACCCTACCGGTTGGGGACAGGGGGTTTCCATCGTCTGAAAAACTGTTTTTT. Its protein product is CASTLPVGDRGFPSSEKLFF.